The T cell receptor beta chain described here comes from a study of technical replicates of blood from a handful of donors. TCRdb's copy holds only in-frame clones and misses some; the assay was immunoSEQ multiplex PCR. The sample consists of more than 90,000 clones, around 96% of them appearing once. The V and J ends lost 1 base and 3 bases respectively, with 4 bases between them. This CDR3 has 13 residues. CDR1 LGHNA and CDR2 YNFKEQ come from the germline V gene. The gene calls are TRBV4-2 and TRBJ2-1; D not certain. Sequencing used T cells isolated from PBMCs. The sequence came from a human donor in good health. The CDR3: CASSQGLYNEQFF. CDR3 coding DNA: TGTGCCAGCAGCCAAGGACTCTACAATGAGCAGTTCTTC.